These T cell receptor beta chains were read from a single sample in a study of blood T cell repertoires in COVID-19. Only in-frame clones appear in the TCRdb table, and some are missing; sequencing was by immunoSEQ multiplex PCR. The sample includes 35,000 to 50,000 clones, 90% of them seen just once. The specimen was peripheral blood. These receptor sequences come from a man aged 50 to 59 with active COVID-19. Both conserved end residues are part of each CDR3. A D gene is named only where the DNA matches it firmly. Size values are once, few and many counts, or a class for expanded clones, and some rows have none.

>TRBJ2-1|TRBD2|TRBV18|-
CASSRASGGRSYNEQFF
TGTGCCAGCTCACGGGCTAGCGGGGGTCGCTCCTACAATGAGCAGTTCTTC
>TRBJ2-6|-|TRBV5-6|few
CASSFSYRKGSSGANVLTF
TGTGCCAGCAGCTTCAGTTACAGGAAGGGATCCTCTGGGGCCAACGTCCTGACTTTC
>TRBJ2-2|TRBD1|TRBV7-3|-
CASSDRQGHGELFF
TGTGCCAGCAGCGACCGACAGGGCCACGGGGAGCTGTTTTTT
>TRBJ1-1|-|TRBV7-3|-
CASSPGPQGQEAFF
TGTGCCAGCAGCCCCGGGCCACAGGGCCAGGAAGCTTTCTTT
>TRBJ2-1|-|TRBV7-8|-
CASSLGRTMRLNEQFF
TGTGCCAGCAGCTTAGGTCGGACTATGCGATTGAATGAGCAGTTCTTC
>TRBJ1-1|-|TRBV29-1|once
CSVDPADMNTEAFF
TGCAGCGTTGACCCGGCAGACATGAACACTGAAGCTTTCTTT
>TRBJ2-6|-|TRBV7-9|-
CASSSYGVSGANVLTF
TGTGCCAGCAGCTCCTACGGGGTTTCTGGGGCCAACGTCCTGACTTTC
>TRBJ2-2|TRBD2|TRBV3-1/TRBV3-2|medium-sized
CASSLGTSGEPGELFF
TGTGCCAGCAGCCTCGGGACTAGCGGGGAGCCCGGGGAGCTGTTTTTT
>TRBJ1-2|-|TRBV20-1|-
CSATGTPGSAF
TGCAGTGCAACCGGGACACCCGGATCAGCCTTC
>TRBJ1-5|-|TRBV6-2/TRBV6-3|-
CASSYETSSNQPQHF
TGTGCCAGCAGTTACGAGACAAGCAGCAATCAGCCCCAGCATTTT
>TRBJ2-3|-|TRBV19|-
CASSIGGYPQYF
TGTGCCAGTAGTATAGGAGGATACCCGCAGTATTTT
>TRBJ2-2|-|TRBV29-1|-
CSGIRASGELFF
TGCAGCGGGATCAGGGCGTCCGGGGAGCTGTTTTTT
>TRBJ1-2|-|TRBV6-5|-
CASRQDNYGYTF
TGTGCCAGCAGGCAGGATAACTATGGCTACACCTTC
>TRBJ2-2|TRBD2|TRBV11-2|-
CASSLVGAGGPGELFF
TGTGCCAGCAGCTTAGTTGGAGCGGGGGGGCCCGGGGAGCTGTTTTTT
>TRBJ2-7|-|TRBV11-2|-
CASSRKRYYEQYF
TGTGCCAGCAGCCGTAAGCGATACTACGAGCAGTACTTC
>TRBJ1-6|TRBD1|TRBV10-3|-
CAISDPGQGSSPLHF
TGTGCCATCAGTGACCCGGGACAGGGAAGTTCACCCCTCCACTTT
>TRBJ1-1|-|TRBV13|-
CASSRGRSTEAFF
TGTGCCAGCAGCCGCGGCCGTAGCACTGAAGCTTTCTTT
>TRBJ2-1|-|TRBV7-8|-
CASSLGAGTYNEQFF
TGTGCCAGCAGCTTAGGAGCGGGTACCTACAATGAGCAGTTCTTC
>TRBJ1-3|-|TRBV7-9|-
CASSLEGNTIYF
TGTGCCAGCAGCTTGGAGGGAAACACCATATATTTT
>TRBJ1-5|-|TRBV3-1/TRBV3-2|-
CASSPSPGNQPQHF
TGTGCCAGCAGCCCCTCCCCGGGCAATCAGCCCCAGCATTTT
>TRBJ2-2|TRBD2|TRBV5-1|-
CASSFFDSGGANTGELFF
TGCGCCAGCAGCTTCTTCGATAGCGGGGGGGCGAACACCGGGGAGCTGTTTTTT
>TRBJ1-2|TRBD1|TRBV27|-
CASSRQGNYGYTF
TGTGCCAGCAGTCGACAGGGCAACTATGGCTACACCTTC
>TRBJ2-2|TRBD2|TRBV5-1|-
CASSLTSGGLRLKTGELFF
TGCGCCAGCAGCTTAACTAGCGGGGGACTTCGATTAAAAACCGGGGAGCTGTTTTTT
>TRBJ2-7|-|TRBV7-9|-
CASSLDRDLHF
TGTGCCAGCAGCTTAGATCGGGATCTCCACTTC
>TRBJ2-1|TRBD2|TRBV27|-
CASSLTGGVYNEQFF
TGTGCCAGCAGTTTAACCGGGGGGGTTTACAATGAGCAGTTCTTC
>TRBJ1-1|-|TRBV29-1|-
CSVEDYQGPFKGGAFF
TGCAGCGTTGAAGATTATCAGGGTCCTTTCAAGGGTGGAGCTTTCTTT
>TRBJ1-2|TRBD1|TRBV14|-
CASSQGTELLRTYTF
TGTGCCAGCAGCCAGGGGACAGAGCTACTTCGGACCTACACCTTC
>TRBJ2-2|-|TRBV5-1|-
CASSFSDRANTGELFF
TGCGCCAGCAGCTTTAGTGACAGAGCGAACACCGGGGAGCTGTTTTTT
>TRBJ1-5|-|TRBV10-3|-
CASQRQINQPQHF
TGTGCCAGCCAACGACAGATCAATCAGCCCCAGCATTTT
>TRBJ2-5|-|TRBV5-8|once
CASSPAPTLTQETQYF
TGTGCCAGCAGCCCAGCGCCAACACTGACCCAAGAGACCCAGTACTTC
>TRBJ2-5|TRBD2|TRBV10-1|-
CASSESLAGTQETQYF
TGCGCCAGCAGTGAGTCTCTAGCGGGGACCCAAGAGACCCAGTACTTC
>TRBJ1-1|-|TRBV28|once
CASNIIGGNAFF
TGTGCCAGCAACATAATCGGGGGGAACGCTTTCTTT
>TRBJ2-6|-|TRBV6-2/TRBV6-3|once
CASSPHGGSGANVLTF
TGTGCCAGCAGTCCCCACGGGGGCTCTGGGGCCAACGTCCTGACTTTC
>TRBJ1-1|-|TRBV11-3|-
CASSLEVGAEAFF
TGTGCCAGCAGCTTAGAGGTAGGGGCTGAAGCTTTCTTT
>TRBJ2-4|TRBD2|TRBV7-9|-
CASSFVRLAGQNIQYF
TGTGCCAGCAGCTTTGTCAGGCTAGCGGGGCAAAACATTCAGTACTTC
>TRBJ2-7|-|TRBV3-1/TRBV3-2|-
CASSQGHLQYF
TGTGCCAGCAGCCAAGGACACTTGCAGTACTTC
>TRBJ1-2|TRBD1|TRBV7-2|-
CASSWDRLANYGYTF
TGTGCCAGCAGCTGGGACAGACTAGCTAACTATGGCTACACCTTC
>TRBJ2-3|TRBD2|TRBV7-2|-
CASNVISSGGIDTQYF
TGTGCCAGCAACGTGATCTCTAGCGGGGGAATAGATACGCAGTATTTT
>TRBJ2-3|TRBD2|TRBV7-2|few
CASSPSGDSTDTQYF
TGTGCCAGCAGCCCTAGCGGGGATAGCACAGATACGCAGTATTTT
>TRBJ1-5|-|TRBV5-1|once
CASSLGSGVGNQPQHF
TGCGCCAGCAGCTTGGGGTCAGGGGTTGGCAATCAGCCCCAGCATTTT
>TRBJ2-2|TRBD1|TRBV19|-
CASSPTSRTGNTGELFF
TGTGCCAGTAGTCCAACCTCCCGGACAGGTAACACCGGGGAGCTGTTTTTT
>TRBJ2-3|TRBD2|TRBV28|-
CASKPGGASTDTQYF
TGTGCCAGCAAACCCGGGGGGGCCAGCACAGATACGCAGTATTTT
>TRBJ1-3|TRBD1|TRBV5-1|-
CASSLDRGSGNTIYF
TGCGCCAGCAGCTTGGACAGGGGCTCTGGAAACACCATATATTTT
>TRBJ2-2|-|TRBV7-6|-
CASRPRPKEDTGELFF
TGTGCCAGCAGACCCCGACCTAAAGAGGACACCGGGGAGCTGTTTTTT
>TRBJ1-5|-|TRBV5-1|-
CASSLGQGSNQPQHF
TGCGCCAGCAGCCTAGGACAAGGGAGCAATCAGCCCCAGCATTTT
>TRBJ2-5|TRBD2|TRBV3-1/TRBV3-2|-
CASSHLRGGAGETQYF
TGTGCCAGCAGCCACCTTCGCGGGGGGGCCGGCGAGACCCAGTACTTC
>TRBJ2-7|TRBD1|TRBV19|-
CASSIGTGGYEQYF
TGTGCCAGTAGTATTGGGACAGGGGGCTACGAGCAGTACTTC
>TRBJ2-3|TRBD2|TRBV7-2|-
CASSRSWGGSDTQYF
TGTGCCAGCAGTCGGAGCTGGGGGGGGTCAGATACGCAGTATTTT
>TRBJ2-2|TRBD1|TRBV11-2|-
CASSRTGGTTGELFF
TGTGCCAGCAGCCGGACAGGGGGAACCACCGGGGAGCTGTTTTTT
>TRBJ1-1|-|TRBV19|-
CASSSSPERTEAFF
TGTGCCAGTAGTTCCTCACCCGAGCGGACTGAAGCTTTCTTT
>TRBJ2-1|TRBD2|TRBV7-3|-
CASSPRGSDNEQFF
TGTGCCAGCAGCCCGCGGGGGAGTGACAATGAGCAGTTCTTC
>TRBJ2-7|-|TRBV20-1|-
CSARGGHLNEQYF
TGCAGTGCTCGTGGAGGACATTTAAACGAGCAGTACTTC
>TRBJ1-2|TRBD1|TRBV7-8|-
CASSSTAAHPGTGIGYGYTF
TGTGCCAGCAGCTCGACAGCAGCTCATCCCGGGACAGGGATCGGCTATGGCTACACCTTC